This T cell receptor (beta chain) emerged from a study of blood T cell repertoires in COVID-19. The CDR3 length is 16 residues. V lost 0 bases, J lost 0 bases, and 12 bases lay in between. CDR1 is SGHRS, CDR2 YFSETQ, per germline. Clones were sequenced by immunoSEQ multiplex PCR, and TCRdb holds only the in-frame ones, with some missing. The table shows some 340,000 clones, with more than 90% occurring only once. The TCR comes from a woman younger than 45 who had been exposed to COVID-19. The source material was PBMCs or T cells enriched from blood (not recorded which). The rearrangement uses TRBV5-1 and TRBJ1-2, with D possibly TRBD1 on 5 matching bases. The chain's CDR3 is CASSLAGWGTNYGYTF. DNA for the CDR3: TGCGCCAGCAGCTTGGCCGGGTGGGGCACTAACTATGGCTACACCTTC.